The entry below gives a single T cell receptor (beta chain) sequence along with its context. With V trimmed by 1 base and J by 0 bases, 10 bases remained unmatched. Germline CDR1 reads SEHNR; CDR2 reads FQNEAQ (reference sequence). The CDR3 runs 18 residues. It was with 60 Vbeta and 13 Jbeta primers that the PCR ran. Produced via immunoSEQ multiplex PCR; TCRdb's table is partial and in-frame only. Its table records roughly 120,000 clones. This entry is derived from a study of cytomegalovirus exposure and HLA in healthy donors. The chain is built from TRBV7-9 and TRBJ2-7; TRBD2 matches 9 bases. This TCR was sampled from a young man in good health and CMV-seronegative. The sample comprised PBMCs. The CDR3 coding sequence is TGTGCCAGCAGCTTAGTCGTGACTAGCGGTCCGAGCTCCTACGAGCAGTACTTC. As protein: CASSLVVTSGPSSYEQYF.